This TCR beta chain originates from a study of cytomegalovirus exposure and HLA in healthy donors. Background on the study: Of all 400 or so donors who were genotyped, roughly 85% belonged to the Caucasian-associated ancestry cluster. Study-level findings and limits: Cytomegalovirus association was assigned to around 150 TCR beta chains. Within the data, a cluster of highly shared sequence variants was likely a sequencing artifact. Cytomegalovirus status, reportedly, was diagnosed with high specificity and sensitivity by the classifier.

A word on this clone: Its antigen is not known.

A multiplex PCR was run with 60 Vbeta primers and 13 Jbeta primers. Here immunoSEQ multiplex PCR was the method, and the copy in TCRdb shows in-frame clones only, minus some. The repertoire holds 100,000 to 150,000 clones, with over 70% as singletons. The V segment lost 0 bases and the J segment 12 bases; nucleotides outside the gene matches: 4. The CDR3 has 13 residues. Germline loops: CDR1 SGHAT, CDR2 FQDESV (reference sequence). The chain is built from TRBV11-1 and TRBJ2-1; 8 bases line up with TRBD1. This sequence originates from a woman aged 40 to 49 in good health and CMV-seronegative. The sequencing sample was made of PBMCs. CDR3 bases: TGTGCCAGCAGCTTAGCGCAAGACAGGGGGCAGTTCTTC. This sequence encodes CASSLAQDRGQFF.